What follows are 17 T cell receptor beta chains derived from one specimen sequenced in a study of blood T cell repertoires in COVID-19. Sequencing was performed with immunoSEQ multiplex PCR; in TCRdb, only in-frame clones are kept and a portion is missing. This table holds approximately 300,000 clones, roughly nine tenths found once. The material sequenced was peripheral blood. All receptors derive from a man between 18 and 29 years old who had recovered from COVID-19.

This clone was found many times. The V call is TRBV6-5, the J call TRBJ2-2; the match to TRBD2 covers 9 bases. This CDR3 has 14 amino acids. The V gene end was trimmed by 6 bases and the J gene end by 1 base; junction bases not matched to a gene: 0. Per germline, CDR1 MNHEY and CDR2 SVGAGI. CDR3 nucleotides: TGTGCCAGCAGGACTAGCGGGAACACCGGGGAGCTGTTTTTT. Translated: CASRTSGNTGELFF.

The V gene is TRBV5-1, the J gene TRBJ2-7, with 8 bases matching TRBD1. The CDR3 contains 14 residues. CDR1 is SGHRS and CDR2 is YFSETQ in the germline V gene. After removal of 4 bases from V and 6 bases from J, the junction contained 9 bases not matched to a gene. The CDR3 DNA sequence: TGCGCCAGCAGCCCGGGACAGGAGGCACTCGAGCAGTACTTC. Its translation is CASSPGQEALEQYF.

This clone was recorded only once. This chain joins TRBV4-2 and TRBJ2-5; 7 bases are a match to TRBD2. The J segment lost 6 bases and the V segment lost 0 bases, leaving 13 bases of the junction unmatched. The CDR3 runs 17 residues. Germline CDR1 LGHNA, CDR2 YNFKEQ. The CDR3 DNA reads as TGTGCCAGCAGCCAAGATTGGGGAGGGCAGGGCGAGAAGACCCAGTACTTC. Amino acid sequence: CASSQDWGGQGEKTQYF.

The genes are TRBV12-3 or TRBV12-4 and TRBJ2-3, with a possible D match to TRBD1 (5 bases). The CDR3 extends over 13 amino acids. The V end lost 6 bases, the J end lost 2 bases, and 9 bases lay between the germline ends. The CDR3 is CASRKGATDTQYF. CDR3 coding DNA: TGTGCCAGCAGAAAAGGGGCCACAGATACGCAGTATTTT.

In its sample, this clone was seen a few times. J is TRBJ2-1 and V is TRBV12-3 or TRBV12-4; D perhaps matches TRBD2 (6 bases). The CDR3 has 13 residues. Trimming shortened V by 6 bases and J by 8 bases, and 14 bases separated the two germline ends. The CDR3 region has the DNA TGTGCCAGCAGGTACGACCCGGGAGATGAGCAGTTCTTC. This translates into CASRYDPGDEQFF.

The rearrangement joins TRBV18 to TRBJ1-3; TRBD1 matches at 7 bases. The V and J ends lost 3 bases and 4 bases, in that order; junction bases with no gene match: 12. The germline CDR1 and CDR2 sequences are KGHSH and LQKENI. The length of the CDR3 is 17 residues. In DNA, the CDR3 is TGTGCCAGCTCACCCACCCGGGACAGTTTGGCGGGAAACACCATATATTTT. This gives the protein CASSPTRDSLAGNTIYF.

This chain connects TRBV11-1 to TRBJ2-2; possible D gene TRBD1, 6 bases. Trimming removed 8 bases at V and 1 base at J, with 11 bases between. The CDR3 sequence is 14 residues long. CDR1 is SGHAT and CDR2 is FQDESV in the germline V gene (reference sequence). The CDR3 region is CASGRDMNTGELFF. CDR3 nucleotide sequence: TGTGCCAGCGGTCGGGACATGAACACCGGGGAGCTGTTTTTT.

J is TRBJ1-1 and V is TRBV19; D not certain. This CDR3 spans 15 amino acids. Germline V lookup: CDR1 LNHDA, CDR2 SQIVND (reference sequence). V lost 5 bases and J lost 4, with 17 bases in between. CDR3 in amino acids: CASSVVRDWSTEAFF. The CDR3 DNA reads as TGTGCCAGTAGTGTAGTAAGAGATTGGAGCACTGAAGCTTTCTTT.

The V gene is TRBV19, the J gene TRBJ2-1, with TRBD2 matching over 8 bases. CDR3 length equals 14 residues. V trimming: 8 bases; J trimming: 8 bases; junction bases outside the gene matches: 11. CDR1 and CDR2 from the germline V gene are LNHDA and SQIVND (reference sequence). CDR3 in amino acids: CASGQIPGGHEQFF. In DNA, the CDR3 is TGTGCCAGTGGCCAGATACCGGGAGGGCATGAGCAGTTCTTC.

V and J are TRBV19 and TRBJ1-1; 8 nucleotides line up with TRBD1. V shed 3 bases, J shed 4 bases, and the junction held 4 bases outside the gene matches. Germline-derived CDR1 and CDR2 are LNHDA and SQIVND (reference sequence). CDR3 length equals 14 residues. The CDR3 loop reads CASSMYTGGTEAFF. Here the CDR3 DNA reads TGTGCCAGTAGTATGTACACAGGGGGCACTGAAGCTTTCTTT.

The gene calls are TRBV5-1 and TRBJ1-1; possibly TRBD1 for D (5 bases). V gave up 3 bases and J gave up 3 bases, with 12 bases separating them. Germline V gene lookup returns CDR1 SGHRS and CDR2 YFSETQ. CDR3 length: 14 amino acids. CDR3 loop: CASSSLPTDTEAFF. CDR3 nucleotide sequence: TGCGCCAGCAGCTCCCTCCCGACAGACACTGAAGCTTTCTTT.

The rearrangement links TRBV18 to TRBJ2-1; 8 bases match TRBD2. Per germline, CDR1 KGHSH and CDR2 LQKENI. V trimming: 4 bases; J trimming: 7 bases; junction bases outside the gene matches: 30. The CDR3 sequence is 22 residues long. The CDR3: CASSLRDTSWFQAGDVGNEQFF. The CDR3 DNA sequence: TGTGCCAGCTCACTCCGGGACACATCCTGGTTTCAAGCGGGAGACGTCGGGAATGAGCAGTTCTTC.

The chain is built from TRBV6-1 and TRBJ2-2, with 8 bases identical to TRBD1. V lost 3 bases to trimming and J lost 6 bases; unmatched junction nucleotides: 6. Looked up from germline, CDR1 is MNHNS and CDR2 is SASEGT. CDR3 size: 15 residues. The CDR3 nucleotides read TGTGCCAGCAGTGACCTAGGACAGGGTTCCGGGGAGCTGTTTTTT. Translating it yields CASSDLGQGSGELFF.

This rearrangement joins TRBV27 to TRBJ2-7, with 10 bases that match TRBD1. Trimming at V came to 7 bases and at J to 6 bases, leaving 12 bases not matched to a gene. Germline-derived CDR1 and CDR2 are MNHEY and SMNVEV (reference sequence). The CDR3 has 15 amino acids. CDR3 DNA sequence: TGTGCCAGCAAGGTCCGGGACAGGGGTTTGGGCGAGCAGTACTTC. Amino acids: CASKVRDRGLGEQYF.

The chain is built from TRBV27 and TRBJ1-1, with D tentatively TRBD1 (5 bases). Looked up from germline, CDR1 is MNHEY and CDR2 is SMNVEV (reference sequence). The V gene lost 0 bases and the J gene lost 5 bases, with 13 bases spanning the gap. The CDR3 is 15 residues long. The CDR3 region has the DNA TGTGCCAGCAGTTTATCGGGGCAGGGTATAACTGAAGCTTTCTTT. Translation gives CASSLSGQGITEAFF.

This clone was observed a single time. The rearrangement joins TRBV10-3 to TRBJ2-1, with a tentative D call TRBD1 (5 bases). V was shortened by 2 bases and J by 7 bases, with 12 bases between the two germline ends. CDR1 and CDR2 from the germline V gene are ENHRY and SYGVKD. The CDR3 has 14 amino acids. CDR3 DNA: TGTGCCATCAGTGAGGGCCGACAGCTAAATGAGCAGTTCTTC. Its translation: CAISEGRQLNEQFF.

In nucleotides, the CDR3 is TGTGCCAGCAGTTACAGTGCTTCTTACAATGGCTACACCTTC. Its translation: CASSYSASYNGYTF. The rearrangement joins TRBV6-2 or TRBV6-3 to TRBJ1-2; D gene ambiguous. Trimming stripped 2 bases from V and 6 bases from J, with 13 bases between. Germline CDR1 MNHEY, CDR2 SVGEGT. The CDR3 extends over 14 amino acids.